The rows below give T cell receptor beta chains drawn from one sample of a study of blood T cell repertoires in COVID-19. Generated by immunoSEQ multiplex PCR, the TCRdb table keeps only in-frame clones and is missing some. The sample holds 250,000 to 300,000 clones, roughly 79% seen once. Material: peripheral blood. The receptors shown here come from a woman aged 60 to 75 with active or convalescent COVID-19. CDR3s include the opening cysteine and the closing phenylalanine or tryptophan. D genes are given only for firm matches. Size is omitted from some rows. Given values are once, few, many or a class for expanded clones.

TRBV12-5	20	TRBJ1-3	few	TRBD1	TGTGCTAGTGGTTTGGTTCGGGACAGCCGCAATTCGTCTTCTGGAAACACCATATATTTT	CASGLVRDSRNSSSGNTIYF
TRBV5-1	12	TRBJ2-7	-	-	TGCGCCAGCAGCTTGTCCACCTACGAGCAGTACTTC	CASSLSTYEQYF
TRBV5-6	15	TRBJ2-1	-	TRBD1	TGTGCCAGCAGCCTCCAGGGGGCCCCCTACAATGAGCAGTTCTTC	CASSLQGAPYNEQFF
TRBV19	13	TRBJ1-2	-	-	TGTGCCAGTAGTAGGCAGGTCGGCTATGGCTACACCTTC	CASSRQVGYGYTF
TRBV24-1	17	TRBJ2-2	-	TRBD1	TGTGCCACCAGTGACCTAGGACAGGGGGCCGCCACCGGGGAGCTGTTTTTT	CATSDLGQGAATGELFF
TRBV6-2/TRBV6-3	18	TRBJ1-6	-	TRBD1	TGTGCCAGCAGTTCCTCTGCAATGACAGGGGGCGAGGACTCACCCCTCCACTTT	CASSSSAMTGGEDSPLHF
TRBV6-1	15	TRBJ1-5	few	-	TGTGCCAGCAGTGAAACAGGTTATAGCAATCAGCCCCAGCATTTT	CASSETGYSNQPQHF
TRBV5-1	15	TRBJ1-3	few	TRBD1	TGCGCCAGCAGCCCCGGGACAGGGGCTGGAAACACCATATATTTT	CASSPGTGAGNTIYF
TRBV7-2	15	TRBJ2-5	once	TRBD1	TGTGCCAGCAGTTCCTTCGACAGGGGGAAAGAGACCCAGTACTTC	CASSSFDRGKETQYF
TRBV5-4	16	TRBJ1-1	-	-	TGTGCCAGCAGCTTGGGAGGGTTCGGGGGTAACACTGAAGCTTTCTTT	CASSLGGFGGNTEAFF
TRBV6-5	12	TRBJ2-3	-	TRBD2	TGTGCCAGTAGTTGGGAGGGGGATACGCAGTATTTT	CASSWEGDTQYF
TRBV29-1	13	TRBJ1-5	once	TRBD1	TGCAGCGTGCGGGACAGCTACAATCAGCCCCAGCATTTT	CSVRDSYNQPQHF
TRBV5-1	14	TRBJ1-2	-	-	TGCGCCAGCAGCAGGTGGGGGGATCCGGAAGGCTACACCTTC	CASSRWGDPEGYTF
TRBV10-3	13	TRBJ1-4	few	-	TGTGCCATCAGCCGGGAAGAGGGTGAAAAACTGTTTTTT	CAISREEGEKLFF
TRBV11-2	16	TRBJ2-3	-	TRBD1	TGTGCCAGCAGTTTTAGAGGGGGCAGGGAAGGAGATACGCAGTATTTT	CASSFRGGREGDTQYF
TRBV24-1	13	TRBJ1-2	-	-	TGTGCCACGCCGGGGGGGTCGGGGAGTGGCTACACCTTC	CATPGGSGSGYTF
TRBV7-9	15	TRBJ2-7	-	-	TGTGCCAGCAGCTTAGAGCTCCCACTCCCCTACGAGCAGTACTTC	CASSLELPLPYEQYF
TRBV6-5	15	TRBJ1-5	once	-	TGTGCCAGCCTAGGCGGGGGCGGAATCATAGAGCCCCAGCATTTT	CASLGGGGIIEPQHF
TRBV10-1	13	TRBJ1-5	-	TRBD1	TGCGCCAGCAGTCAGGGGGTCGGTCAGCCCCAGCATTTT	CASSQGVGQPQHF
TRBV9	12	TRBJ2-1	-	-	TGTGCCAGCAGCTCATCCGGCAATGAGCAGTTCTTC	CASSSSGNEQFF
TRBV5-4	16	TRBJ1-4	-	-	TGTGCCAGCAGCCTAGCGTCCGGGCGATCTAATGAAAAACTGTTTTTT	CASSLASGRSNEKLFF
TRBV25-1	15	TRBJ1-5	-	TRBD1	TGTGCCAGCAGTCAATCCGGGACAGGTAATCAGCCCCAGCATTTT	CASSQSGTGNQPQHF
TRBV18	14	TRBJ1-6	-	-	TGTGCCAGCTCACCATCAGGATATAATTCACCCCTCCACTTT	CASSPSGYNSPLHF
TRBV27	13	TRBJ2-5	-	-	TGTGCCAGCAGTTCATCCGCACAGGGGACCCAGTACTTC	CASSSSAQGTQYF
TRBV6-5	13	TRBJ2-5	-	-	TGTGCCAGCAGCTTCGACAGGAGGGAGACCCAGTACTTC	CASSFDRRETQYF
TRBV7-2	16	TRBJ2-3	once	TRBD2	TGTGCCAGCAGCTTAGGGACTAGCGGGGACACAGATACGCAGTATTTT	CASSLGTSGDTDTQYF
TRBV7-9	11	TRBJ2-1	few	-	TGTGCCAGCAGCTTTGATCAGGAGCAGTTCTTC	CASSFDQEQFF
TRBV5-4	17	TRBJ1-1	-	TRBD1	TGTGCCAGCAGCCCCGGCCAGGGGGCGGGCTTGAACACTGAAGCTTTCTTT	CASSPGQGAGLNTEAFF
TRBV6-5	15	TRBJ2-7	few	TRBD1	TGTGCCAGCAGCAGACGACCGGGACAGGACTACGAGCAGTACTTC	CASSRRPGQDYEQYF
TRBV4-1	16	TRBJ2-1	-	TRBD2	TGCGCCAGCAGCCAAGAAGGAGCGGGGGGAGGGGATGAGCAGTTCTTC	CASSQEGAGGGDEQFF
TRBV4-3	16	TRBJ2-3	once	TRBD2	TGCGCCAGCAGCCACGAACTAGCGGGGGGGGTAGCGACGCAGTATTTT	CASSHELAGGVATQYF